This T cell receptor beta chain is drawn from a study of T cell responses to AZD1222 COVID-19 vaccine. Findings and caveats of the study: Only a handful of people who got AZD1222 tested seropositive at baseline.

With respect to this clone: What it binds is unknown. The junction and the germline gene differ at one end; a read error may be behind it.

Produced via immunoSEQ multiplex PCR; TCRdb's table is partial and in-frame only. This table has about 90,000 clones, 91% appearing once. The CDR3 is 14 residues long. Germline CDR1 and CDR2: KGHSH and LQKENI. The sequences come from peripheral blood, collected on day 0 of MenACWY control vaccination. This TCR was sampled from an adult in good health. The chain employs TRBV18 and TRBJ2-2; weak D call: TRBD2 (6 bases). This CDR3 is CASLLRESYRGAVF. The CDR3 DNA reads as TGTGCCAGTTTACTTCGGGAGTCTTACCGGGGAGCTGTTTTT.